This is a list of T cell receptor beta chains from one sample in a study of PD-1 blockade in mismatch repair-deficient tumors. Sequenced by immunoSEQ multiplex PCR; TCRdb stores in-frame clones only, minus some. This table holds 60,000 to 70,000 clones, approximately 90% found once. This sample comprised peripheral blood, obtained 52 weeks after starting pembrolizumab. These receptors all come from an adult with mismatch repair-deficient cancer. Both conserved end residues are part of each CDR3. A D gene is named only where the DNA matches it firmly. Size values are once, few and many counts, or a class for expanded clones, and some rows have none.

j_call clone_size d_call v_call cdr3_aa cdr3_nt
TRBJ2-7 - - TRBV10-3 CATSEGHEQYF TGTGCCACCAGTGAAGGCCACGAGCAGTACTTC
TRBJ2-2 - - TRBV7-2 CASSSNSGGTGELFF TGTGCCAGCAGCTCCAACAGCGGAGGCACCGGGGAGCTGTTTTTT
TRBJ2-6 - - TRBV27 CASSLIYPSGANVLTF TGTGCCAGCAGTTTAATTTATCCCTCTGGGGCCAACGTCCTGACTTTC
TRBJ2-4 - - TRBV2 CASRWGARLSKNIQYF TGTGCCAGTAGGTGGGGAGCCCGCTTGAGCAAAAACATTCAGTACTTC
TRBJ2-1 - - TRBV29-1 CSVEDTARERPQSYEQFF TGCAGCGTTGAAGACACAGCCAGGGAAAGGCCACAATCATATGAGCAGTTCTTC
TRBJ2-7 - - TRBV5-1 CASSLVGKNEQYF TGCGCCAGCAGCTTGGTAGGGAAGAACGAGCAGTACTTC
TRBJ1-1 once TRBD1 TRBV5-1 CASSFRDRDVTEAFF TGCGCCAGCAGCTTCCGGGACAGGGATGTGACTGAAGCTTTCTTT
TRBJ2-7 - - TRBV4-3 CASSQVWGVLPSEQYF TGCGCCAGCAGCCAAGTTTGGGGGGTTCTCCCCTCCGAGCAGTACTTC
TRBJ2-1 - TRBD2 TRBV5-1 CASSSSGSINEQFF TGCGCCAGCAGCTCTAGCGGGAGCATCAATGAGCAGTTCTTC
TRBJ2-7 - TRBD2 TRBV4-3 CASSRGTRGWYEQYF TGCGCCAGCAGCCGGGGGACTAGGGGGTGGTACGAGCAGTACTTC
TRBJ2-7 - TRBD2 TRBV19 CASSASGSYEQYF TGTGCCAGTTCGGCTAGCGGGAGCTACGAGCAGTACTTC
TRBJ2-7 - TRBD2 TRBV27 CASRASGRLPYEQYF TGTGCCAGCCGGGCTAGCGGGAGGCTACCCTACGAGCAGTACTTC
TRBJ2-1 - TRBD2 TRBV30 CAWTSGRAYNEQFF TGTGCCTGGACTAGCGGGAGGGCTTACAATGAGCAGTTCTTC
TRBJ2-4 - - TRBV5-4 CASSLAGPKNIQYF TGTGCCAGCAGCTTGGCCGGGCCCAAAAACATTCAGTACTTC
TRBJ2-7 few - TRBV13 CASSLGLYEQYF TGTGCCAGCAGCTTAGGACTCTACGAGCAGTACTTC
TRBJ2-7 - - TRBV23-1 CASSTRPGSNYEQYF TGCGCCAGCAGTACGCGACCAGGGAGTAACTACGAGCAGTACTTC
TRBJ1-1 few - TRBV30 CAWIKTEAFF TGTGCCTGGATTAAGACTGAAGCTTTCTTT
TRBJ1-1 - - TRBV12-5 CASGYPGALNTEAFF TGTGCTAGTGGTTATCCTGGGGCGCTGAACACTGAAGCTTTCTTT
TRBJ2-1 - TRBD2 TRBV5-1 CASRTSGLAGANEQFF TGCGCCAGCAGGACCTCCGGACTAGCGGGAGCGAATGAGCAGTTCTTC
TRBJ1-5 - TRBD1 TRBV28 CASTRDSRNQPQHF TGTGCCAGCACCAGGGACAGTCGCAATCAGCCCCAGCATTTT
TRBJ2-3 - TRBD1 TRBV2 CASITRQGGDTQYF TGTGCCAGCATTACGCGACAGGGGGGAGATACGCAGTATTTT
TRBJ2-7 - - TRBV7-9 CASSPGQSSYEQYF TGTGCCAGCAGCCCCGGACAGAGCTCCTACGAGCAGTACTTC
TRBJ2-4 - - TRBV30 CAWTQNPQNIQYF TGTGCCTGGACCCAAAACCCCCAAAACATTCAGTACTTC
TRBJ2-5 once TRBD1 TRBV5-8 CASRTVTGEETQYF TGTGCCAGCCGAACAGTAACAGGGGAAGAGACCCAGTACTTC
TRBJ2-7 few TRBD1 TRBV5-1 CASSIQGAGDEQYF TGCGCCAGCAGCATACAGGGGGCTGGGGACGAGCAGTACTTC
TRBJ2-7 - TRBD1 TRBV7-9 CASSLTGGSYEQYF TGTGCCAGCAGCTTAACAGGGGGCTCCTACGAGCAGTACTTC
TRBJ2-3 - - TRBV11-3 CASRAGRGATDTQYF TGTGCCAGTCGGGCTGGGCGGGGCGCCACAGATACGCAGTATTTT
TRBJ2-5 - - TRBV7-3 CASSLRAPPETQYF TGTGCCAGCAGCTTACGAGCGCCCCCAGAGACCCAGTACTTC
TRBJ2-2 once TRBD1 TRBV29-1 CSVPDRGRTGELFF TGCAGCGTTCCTGACAGGGGGCGCACCGGGGAGCTGTTTTTT
TRBJ2-1 - TRBD2 TRBV7-6 CASSLALTGGGYNEQFF TGTGCCAGCAGCTTAGCGTTAACGGGAGGGGGGTACAATGAGCAGTTCTTC
TRBJ2-2 - - TRBV18 CASSLTFVQHTGELFF TGTGCCAGCTCACTCACTTTCGTCCAACACACCGGGGAGCTGTTTTTT
TRBJ2-5 - - TRBV30 CAWSLRETQYF TGTGCCTGGAGCTTAAGGGAAACCCAGTACTTC
TRBJ2-3 - TRBD2 TRBV27 CASSPRTSGYTDTQYF TGTGCCAGCAGTCCCCGGACTAGCGGTTACACAGATACGCAGTATTTT
TRBJ2-1 - - TRBV29-1 CSARENNEQFF TGCAGCGCCCGGGAAAACAATGAGCAGTTCTTC
TRBJ2-1 once - TRBV19 CASSLAYNEQFF TGTGCCAGTAGCCTTGCTTACAATGAGCAGTTCTTC
TRBJ2-2 - TRBD2 TRBV9 CASSTWTSGNTGELFF TGTGCCAGCAGCACCTGGACTAGCGGGAACACCGGGGAGCTGTTTTTT
TRBJ1-1 - - TRBV30 CAWSAARSGTAEAFF TGTGCCTGGAGTGCGGCGAGGTCGGGGACCGCTGAAGCTTTCTTT
TRBJ2-3 - - TRBV19 CASSISGTRVVYTDTQYF TGTGCCAGTAGTATATCGGGTACCAGGGTTGTCTACACAGATACGCAGTATTTT
TRBJ2-7 few - TRBV19 CASGTGSEQYF TGTGCCAGTGGCACAGGGAGCGAGCAGTACTTC
TRBJ2-7 - - TRBV25-1 CASRGTDGRQYF TGTGCCAGCCGGGGGACGGACGGAAGGCAGTACTTC
TRBJ2-5 - - TRBV28 CASGGDSGSETQYF TGTGCCAGCGGAGGGGACAGTGGATCAGAGACCCAGTACTTC
TRBJ2-1 - - TRBV30 CAWSVHEQFF TGTGCCTGGAGTGTACATGAGCAGTTCTTC
TRBJ1-1 - - TRBV10-3 CAISDGGAEAFF TGTGCCATCAGTGACGGGGGAGCTGAAGCTTTCTTT
TRBJ2-5 - TRBD2 TRBV25-1 CASSEYRGGETQYF TGTGCCAGCAGTGAATATCGGGGGGGGGAGACCCAGTACTTC
TRBJ1-2 - - TRBV6-4 CASSGPRGAGGYTF TGTGCCAGCAGTGGCCCCCGGGGGGCGGGTGGCTACACCTTC
TRBJ1-5 - - TRBV27 CASSHGRNQPQHF TGTGCCAGCAGCCACGGACGGAATCAGCCCCAGCATTTT
TRBJ2-2 - - TRBV2 CASSVIQNTGELFF TGTGCCAGCAGTGTAATCCAAAACACCGGGGAGCTGTTTTTT
TRBJ2-7 - TRBD2 TRBV6-5 CASTQWRELAYEQYF TGTGCCAGCACCCAATGGCGGGAGCTTGCCTACGAGCAGTACTTC
TRBJ1-4 - TRBD1 TRBV4-1 CASSQPDRGGYEKLFF TGCGCCAGCAGCCAACCGGACAGGGGGGGATATGAAAAACTGTTTTTT
TRBJ1-3 - - TRBV28 CASRQWTGQGLFSGNTIYF TGTGCCAGCCGGCAATGGACGGGGCAGGGGCTTTTCTCTGGAAACACCATATATTTT
TRBJ2-7 - - TRBV19 CASSIVGGAGYEQYF TGTGCCAGTAGTATAGTTGGCGGGGCGGGCTACGAGCAGTACTTC